This passage covers 22 T cell receptor beta chains from one sample sequenced in a study of T cells after posttransplantation cyclophosphamide. The table came from immunoSEQ multiplex PCR; TCRdb's copy has only in-frame clones and leaves some out. This set yields tens of thousands of clones and no singletons; the top ten hold about 2.2%. Sequenced: PBMCs. The source is a middle-aged man in good health, CMV-negative, and a related stem cell transplant donor.

This clone was counted ten times or more. V is TRBV27 and J is TRBJ2-7, with 9 bases that match TRBD2. The germline V gene encodes CDR1 MNHEY and CDR2 SMNVEV (reference sequence). Trimming cost V 0 bases and J 5 bases; bases outside gene matches: 8. The CDR3 runs to 16 residues. The CDR3 sequence is CASSLSSGVAGDEQYF. In nucleotides, the CDR3 is TGTGCCAGCAGTTTATCGAGTGGGGTAGCGGGAGACGAGCAGTACTTC.

This clone was counted ten times or more. The V and J genes are TRBV19 and TRBJ2-1; D is unclear. CDR3 length: 13 amino acids. V was clipped by 2 bases and J by 6 bases, with 8 bases between them. Per germline, CDR1 LNHDA and CDR2 SQIVND (reference sequence). This CDR3 is CASSISNSNEQFF. The CDR3, as DNA: TGTGCCAGTAGTATAAGTAACAGCAATGAGCAGTTCTTC.

This clone was observed at least ten times. V gene TRBV19 combines with J gene TRBJ2-5; 10 positions agree with TRBD2. The trim removed 3 bases at V and 6 bases at J, leaving 7 bases unmatched. Germline V gene data show CDR1 as LNHDA and CDR2 as SQIVND (reference sequence). This CDR3 is built from 15 residues. CDR3 sequence: CASSILAGDVKTQYF. For the CDR3, the DNA is TGTGCCAGTAGTATCCTAGCGGGAGACGTAAAGACCCAGTACTTC. Full variable domain (remainder filled in from reference TRBV19 and TRBJ2-5): DGGITQSPKYLFRKEGQNVTLSCEQNLNHDAMYWYRQDPGQGLRLIYYSQIVNDFQKGDIAEGYSVSREKKESFPLTVTSAQKNPTAFYLCASSILAGDVKTQYFGPGTRLLVL.

This clone was observed at least ten times. This chain links TRBV6-5 with TRBJ1-5; tentatively, D is TRBD1 (6 bases). Trimming removed 4 bases from V and 9 bases from J, with 16 bases in between. Germline loops: CDR1 MNHEY, CDR2 SVGAGI. This CDR3 is built from 14 residues. CDR3 in DNA: TGTGCCAGCAGTTCTGGACAGACCTCGTGGCCCCAGCATTTT. The encoded protein is CASSSGQTSWPQHF.

At least ten counts were recorded for this clone. The chain links TRBV7-2 to TRBJ2-5; 8 positions agree with TRBD2. Germline values: CDR1 SGHTA, CDR2 FQGNSA. V lost 4 bases and J lost 3; bases outside the gene matches: 4. CDR3 size: 14 residues. The CDR3 reads CASSSRTSKETQYF. CDR3 DNA sequence: TGTGCCAGCAGCTCTAGGACTAGCAAAGAGACCCAGTACTTC.

This clone was counted at least ten times. This sequence joins TRBV2 and TRBJ2-7; 15 nucleotides align to TRBD2. The V gene end was trimmed by 8 bases and the J gene end by 6 bases; junction bases not matched to a gene: 11. CDR3 size: 16 residues. Germline CDR1 reads SNHLY; CDR2 reads FYNNEI. The CDR3 is CASEGTSGRTTVEQYF. DNA of the CDR3: TGTGCCAGCGAGGGGACTAGCGGGAGGACGACGGTCGAGCAGTACTTC.

The table lists this clone with many counts. J is TRBJ2-1 and V is TRBV27; D gene uncertain. This CDR3 is built from 16 residues. Trimming left V 0 bases short and J 1 base short, with 10 bases between. From germline, CDR1 is MNHEY and CDR2 SMNVEV (reference sequence). Here the CDR3 DNA reads TGTGCCAGCAGTTTATCCGGCAGGTCTTCCTACAATGAGCAGTTCTTC. Translated: CASSLSGRSSYNEQFF.

This clone came up many times. V is TRBV6-5 and J is TRBJ2-7, with 8 nucleotides matching TRBD1. The CDR3 spans 14 residues. Germline V lookup: CDR1 MNHEY, CDR2 SVGAGI. The ends lost 6 bases at V and 3 bases at J; junction bases unmatched: 7. The CDR3 loop reads CASRQGVRGYEQYF. CDR3 DNA sequence: TGTGCCAGCAGACAGGGGGTTCGAGGCTACGAGCAGTACTTC.

There are many counts of this clone. The V and J genes are TRBV4-2 and TRBJ2-7; 9 bases map to TRBD2. From germline, CDR1 is LGHNA and CDR2 YNFKEQ. The length of the CDR3 is 16 residues. The trim removed 3 bases at V and 0 bases at J, leaving 6 bases unmatched. The CDR3 DNA is TGTGCCAGCAGCCAGGTAGCGGGAGTTAGCTCCTACGAGCAGTACTTC. This gives the protein CASSQVAGVSSYEQYF.

This clone was picked up many times. This rearrangement joins TRBV27 to TRBJ2-7; TRBD1 matches at 7 bases. Germline V gene sequence: CDR1 MNHEY, CDR2 SMNVEV (reference sequence). The CDR3 contains 13 residues. The V segment lost 5 bases and the J segment 4 bases; nucleotides outside the gene matches: 5. The CDR3 loop reads CASSRQGRYEQYF. CDR3 in DNA: TGTGCCAGCAGTCGACAGGGTAGGTACGAGCAGTACTTC.

The sample holds many counts of this clone. The chain has TRBV7-3 and TRBJ2-5, with 8 bases that match TRBD2. Losses at the gene ends were 3 bases for V and 5 bases for J; bases not matched to a gene: 8. This CDR3 is built from 15 residues. The germline gives CDR1 SGHTA, CDR2 FQGTGA. CDR3 nucleotides: TGTGCCAGCAGCTTGCGGGCTAGCGGGTTGGAGACCCAGTACTTC. The encoded protein is CASSLRASGLETQYF. The full variable domain, completed using reference TRBV7-3 and TRBJ2-5, is GAGVSQTPSNKVTEKGKYVELRCDPISGHTALYWYRQSLGQGPEFLIYFQGTGAADDSGLPNDRFFAVRPEGSVSTLKIQRTERGDSAVYLCASSLRASGLETQYFGPGTRLLVL.

This clone appeared many times. The V call is TRBV6-5, the J call TRBJ2-7, with 7 nucleotides matching TRBD2. Germline lookup yields CDR1 MNHEY and CDR2 SVGAGI. The trim removed 2 bases at V and 4 bases at J, leaving 8 bases unmatched. The CDR3 contains 15 residues. As DNA, the CDR3 is TGTGCCAGCAGTTACCGGGGAGGGAGTAATTACGAGCAGTACTTC. Its translation: CASSYRGGSNYEQYF.

In its sample, this clone was seen many times. This chain joins TRBV18 and TRBJ2-3, with TRBD1 matching 9 bases. This CDR3 contains 15 residues. Looked up from germline, CDR1 is KGHSH and CDR2 is LQKENI. V trimming: 6 bases; J trimming: 5 bases; junction bases outside the gene matches: 9. The CDR3 here is CASSPPGQGIDTQYF. DNA of the CDR3: TGTGCCAGCTCTCCTCCGGGACAGGGTATAGATACGCAGTATTTT.

This clone was seen repeatedly, ten times or more. The chain couples TRBV29-1 to TRBJ1-2; no definite D call. Germline values: CDR1 SQVTM, CDR2 ANQGSEA. V lost 7 bases to trimming and J lost 8 bases, with 26 bases between them. The CDR3 contains 15 residues. CDR3 loop: CSAGEGSGRVDGYTF. As DNA, the CDR3 is TGCAGCGCCGGGGAGGGTTCGGGAAGGGTCGACGGCTACACCTTC.

This clone was seen many times. The chain combines TRBV21-1 with TRBJ1-3; the table's D call of TRBD1 was not tested on the DNA. TRBV21-1 is labeled a pseudogene. This CDR3 has 16 residues. The CDR3 loop reads CASSKDRNRSGNTIYF. The CDR3 DNA reads TGTGCCAGCAGCAAAGACAGGAATCGCTCTGGAAACACCATATATTTT.

The sample holds many counts of this clone. The chain uses TRBV6-5 and TRBJ1-5, with D unresolved. CDR3 length: 15 amino acids. Germline CDR1 MNHEY, CDR2 SVGAGI. Trimming took off 0 bases at V and 0 bases at J, with 6 bases between the two ends. The CDR3 protein is CASSYSLNSNQPQHF. The CDR3 DNA follows: TGTGCCAGCAGTTACTCTTTAAATAGCAATCAGCCCCAGCATTTT.

This clone was found many times. The rearrangement uses TRBV11-3 and TRBJ1-1, with a weak D call TRBD1 (6 bases). The CDR3 is 15 amino acids. V was clipped by 4 bases and J by 0 bases, with 12 bases between them. The germline CDR1 and CDR2 sequences are SGHNT and YENEEA. The CDR3 is CASSSGGAMNTEAFF. The CDR3 bases are TGTGCCAGCAGCTCCGGGGGGGCCATGAACACTGAAGCTTTCTTT.

This clone was observed many times. The chain joins TRBV10-2 to TRBJ1-3, with a possible D match to TRBD1 (6 bases). Germline V CDR1 and CDR2: WSHSY, SAAADI. The CDR3 is made up of 16 amino acids. V was shortened by 3 bases and J by 8 bases, with 20 bases between the two germline ends. The CDR3 DNA follows: TGCGCCAGCAGTGATTTCGAACAGGGAGCTAAAGACACCATATATTTT. Amino acid sequence: CASSDFEQGAKDTIYF.

This clone was seen at least ten times. This chain joins TRBV28 and TRBJ2-2; 12 positions agree with TRBD2. This CDR3 has 21 amino acids. Germline CDR1 reads MDHEN; CDR2 reads SYDVKM. V was pared by 3 bases and J by 0 bases, with 14 bases of the junction left unmatched. The CDR3 DNA follows: TGTGCCAGCAGTTTCTTGTGGAGACTAGCGGGAGAGTCTACGAACACCGGGGAGCTGTTTTTT. Translated: CASSFLWRLAGESTNTGELFF. The whole variable domain, remainder taken from reference TRBV28 and TRBJ2-2, is DVKVTQSSRYLVKRTGEKVFLECVQDMDHENMFWYRQDPGLGLRLIYFSYDVKMKEKGDIPEGYSVSREKKERFSLILESASTNQTSMYLCASSFLWRLAGESTNTGELFFGEGSRLTVL.

This clone has at least ten counts. The chain joins TRBV27 to TRBJ2-5; 10 positions agree with TRBD2. The trim removed 7 bases at V and 5 bases at J, leaving 13 bases unmatched. The germline CDR1 and CDR2 sequences are MNHEY and SMNVEV (reference sequence). CDR3 length: 16 amino acids. The CDR3 bases are TGTGCCAGCACCCTTAACCTGGGACTAGCGAGGGAGACCCAGTACTTC. Its translation: CASTLNLGLARETQYF.

This clone has ten or more counts. The rearrangement joins TRBV30 to TRBJ1-1; D remains unclear. The CDR3 covers 14 residues. The germline gives CDR1 GTSNPN, CDR2 SVGIG (reference sequence). The V end lost 2 bases, the J end lost 4 bases, and 14 bases lay between the germline ends. CDR3 residues: CAWSPLDLGTEAFF. As DNA, the CDR3 is TGTGCCTGGAGTCCCCTCGACCTAGGCACTGAAGCTTTCTTT.

This clone has ten or more counts. The chain couples TRBV27 to TRBJ2-7, with 8 nucleotides matching TRBD1. Germline V CDR1 and CDR2: MNHEY, SMNVEV (reference sequence). The length of the CDR3 is 14 residues. The V segment lost 5 bases and the J segment 3 bases; nucleotides outside the gene matches: 6. CDR3 region: CASSPGQVGYEQYF. In DNA, the CDR3 is TGTGCCAGCAGTCCGGGACAGGTAGGCTACGAGCAGTACTTC.